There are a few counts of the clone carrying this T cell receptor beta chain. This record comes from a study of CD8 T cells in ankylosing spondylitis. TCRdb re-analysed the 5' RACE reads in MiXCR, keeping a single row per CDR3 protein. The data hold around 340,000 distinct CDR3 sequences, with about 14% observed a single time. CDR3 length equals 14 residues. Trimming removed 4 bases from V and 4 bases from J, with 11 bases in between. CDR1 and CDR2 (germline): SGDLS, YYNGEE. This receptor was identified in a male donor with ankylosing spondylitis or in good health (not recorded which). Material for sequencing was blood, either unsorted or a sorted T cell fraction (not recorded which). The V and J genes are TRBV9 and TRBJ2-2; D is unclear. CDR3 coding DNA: TGTGCCAGCAGCCCGACTGGTATCACCGGGGAGCTGTTTTTT. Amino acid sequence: CASSPTGITGELFF.